One sample yielded the 31 T cell receptor beta chains listed below, sequenced in a study of blood T cells in healthy people across ages. Combining a sample-barcoded 5' primer with a J-beta primer mix, a second PCR ran for roughly 7 to 11 cycles. TCRdb independently ran MiXCR on the 5' RACE reads; one entry per CDR3 protein. The repertoire holds more than 1,000,000 distinct CDR3 sequences, with approximately 25% as singletons. These data also featured in a second study, about T cells of mothers and their children.

The sample comprised blood. The receptors originated from a girl aged 2-10 years in good health.

The chain employs TRBV7-9 and TRBJ2-5; D is uncertain. The germline V and J ends were trimmed by 5 bases and 5 bases, with 18 bases remaining between them. The CDR3 totals 15 residues. Germline V lookup: CDR1 SEHNR, CDR2 FQNEAQ (reference sequence). CDR3 amino acids: CASSRSYGLVETQYF. CDR3 in DNA: TGTGCCAGCAGCCGTTCTTACGGGTTGGTGGAGACCCAGTACTTC.

This clonotype was seen only a few times. The rearrangement uses TRBV5-1 and TRBJ1-1, with 7 bases that match TRBD1. The CDR3 length is 14 residues. Germline trimming cut 3 bases from V and 8 bases from J; bases unmatched to any gene: 10. Germline V CDR1 and CDR2: SGHRS, YFSETQ. The CDR3: CASSSETGRSEAFF. The CDR3 DNA is TGCGCCAGCAGCTCCGAGACAGGGAGATCAGAAGCTTTCTTT.

J is TRBJ1-3 and V is TRBV28, with TRBD1 matching 10 bases. Germline CDR1 is MDHEN and CDR2 is SYDVKM. V lost 6 bases to trimming and J lost 6 bases; unmatched junction nucleotides: 11. The CDR3 totals 16 residues. Written as DNA, the CDR3 is TGTGCCAGCAGCCCCCTGTTCGGGACAGGGGTAAACACCATATATTTT. Translated, it gives CASSPLFGTGVNTIYF.

This clonotype was found a few times. This rearrangement joins TRBV6-2 or TRBV6-3 to TRBJ2-3; TRBD1 matches at 9 bases. CDR1 and CDR2 (germline): MNHEY, SVGEGT. With V trimmed by 1 base and J by 4 bases, 3 bases remained unmatched. CDR3 size: 15 residues. The CDR3 DNA reads as TGTGCCAGCAGTTACTTGGGACAGGGTTCAGATACGCAGTATTTT. Its translation is CASSYLGQGSDTQYF.

The rearrangement joins TRBV11-2 to TRBJ2-3; D might be TRBD1 (5 bases). Per the germline V gene, CDR1 is SGHAT and CDR2 is FQNNGV. Trimming left V 3 bases short and J 4 bases short, with 11 bases between. The CDR3 length is 14 residues. The CDR3 DNA reads as TGTGCCAGCAGCTTCGCAGGGCGAGCAGATACGCAGTATTTT. Amino acids: CASSFAGRADTQYF. The variable domain in full, with the rest retrieved from reference TRBV11-2 and TRBJ2-3, is EAGVAQSPRYKIIEKRQSVAFWCNPISGHATLYWYQQILGQGPKLLIQFQNNGVVDDSQLPKDRFSAERLKGVDSTLKIQPAKLEDSAVYLCASSFAGRADTQYFGPGTRLTVL.

This clonotype came up a few times. The chain employs TRBV7-9 and TRBJ2-2, with 12 bases fitting TRBD2. The germline gives CDR1 SEHNR, CDR2 FQNEAQ (reference sequence). V lost 5 bases, J lost 1 base, and 2 bases stayed unmatched. CDR3 length: 16 residues. CDR3 in amino acids: CASSRGLAGNTGELFF. The CDR3 nucleotides read TGTGCCAGCAGCCGGGGACTAGCGGGGAACACCGGGGAGCTGTTTTTT.

The chain has TRBV28 and TRBJ1-2, with D uncertain. V gave up 4 bases and J gave up 1 base, with 7 bases separating them. Germline V CDR1 and CDR2: MDHEN, SYDVKM. This CDR3 spans 13 amino acids. CDR3 amino acids: CASSYSGNYGYTF. Written as DNA, the CDR3 is TGTGCCAGCAGTTATTCGGGTAACTATGGCTACACCTTC.

This clonotype showed up just a few times. The chain combines TRBV20-1 with TRBJ2-7, with 10 bases aligning to TRBD2. In germline, CDR1 is DFQATT, CDR2 SNEGSKA (reference sequence). V lost 4 bases, J lost 2 bases, and 8 bases stayed unmatched. This CDR3 region has 15 residues. The CDR3 spells CSAKRGLAETYEQYF. CDR3 coding DNA: TGCAGTGCTAAACGCGGACTAGCGGAGACCTACGAGCAGTACTTC.

The CDR3 DNA is TGTGCCAGCAGTGAAGCGCGAGGGGAACTGCCAGATACGCAGTATTTT. Amino acid sequence: CASSEARGELPDTQYF. The genes are TRBV6-1 and TRBJ2-3; either TRBD1 or TRBD2 may fit D (5 bases each). This CDR3 region has 16 residues. Deletions cut 0 bases from V and 4 bases from J, with 14 bases between. Per germline, CDR1 MNHNS and CDR2 SASEGT.

Turning to this clonotype: A read error may account for a junction end that differs from germline. The gene calls are TRBV20-1 and TRBJ2-5; TRBD1 matches 10 bases. The V gene's germline CDR1 is DFQATT and CDR2 SNEGSKA (reference sequence). The CDR3 extends over 15 amino acids. CDR3 sequence: CSASGLRDRGETQYF. In DNA form, the CDR3 reads TGCAGTGCTAGCGGGTTGAGGGACAGGGGAGAGACCCAGTATTTC.

This rearrangement joins TRBV7-9 to TRBJ1-1; D possibly corresponds to TRBD1 (5 bases). The V end was cut by 5 bases, the J end by 4 bases, with 11 bases between. This CDR3 comprises 13 residues. CDR1 SEHNR and CDR2 FQNEAQ come from the germline V gene (reference sequence). This CDR3 reads CASSSRGSTEAFF. CDR3 nucleotides: TGTGCCAGCAGCAGTCGGGGGAGCACTGAAGCTTTCTTT.

The chain joins TRBV29-1 to TRBJ2-7; TRBD2 matches at 14 bases. Trimming at V came to 4 bases and at J to 1 base, leaving 9 bases not matched to a gene. The CDR3 is 17 amino acids. Germline lookup yields CDR1 SQVTM and CDR2 ANQGSEA. This CDR3 is CSVAGLAGVSSSYEQYF. In DNA form, the CDR3 reads TGCAGCGTTGCGGGACTAGCGGGGGTCTCCTCGTCCTACGAGCAGTACTTC.

This rearrangement joins TRBV3-1 to TRBJ2-3; D not resolved. The germline V and J ends were trimmed by 1 base and 1 base, with 12 bases remaining between them. Germline V gene sequence: CDR1 LGHDT, CDR2 YNNKEL (reference sequence). The CDR3 contains 16 residues. The CDR3 DNA reads as TGTGCCAGCAGCCAAGGCCTCGGCGGACGCACAGATACGCAGTATTTT. As protein: CASSQGLGGRTDTQYF.

This clonotype has only one observation. The chain combines TRBV27 with TRBJ2-1; D is ambiguous. CDR1 is MNHEY and CDR2 is SMNVEV in the germline V gene (reference sequence). The length of the CDR3 is 14 residues. Between the trimmed V and J ends, which lost 5 bases and 4 bases, there was a span of 12 bases. The CDR3 coding sequence is TGTGCCAGCAGTCCAACCGACGGATACAATGAGCAGTTCTTC. It is translated as CASSPTDGYNEQFF.

V usage is TRBV28 and J usage is TRBJ2-5; D gene unclear. Gene TRBJ2-7 matches the end of the DNA better, so the J call may be wrong. The CDR3 has 13 amino acids. Germline V lookup: CDR1 MDHEN, CDR2 SYDVKM. CDR3 DNA: TGTGCCACGGTAATTGGTGGGAACTACGAGCAGTACTTC. This gives the protein CATVIGGNYEQYF.

This chain joins TRBV27 and TRBJ2-5; D might be TRBD1 (6 bases). Germline values: CDR1 MNHEY, CDR2 SMNVEV (reference sequence). The CDR3 has 15 amino acids. V was clipped by 4 bases and J by 1 base, with 13 bases between them. The CDR3 here is CASSSFSRGQETQYF. CDR3 bases: TGTGCCAGCAGTTCTTTCAGCAGGGGCCAAGAGACCCAGTACTTC.

This clonotype was picked up a small number of times. This chain links TRBV15 with TRBJ2-7; tentatively, D is TRBD1 or TRBD2 (5 bases each). This CDR3 comprises 15 residues. V was cut by 4 bases and J by 3 bases, with 16 bases left in between. Germline lookup yields CDR1 LNHNV and CDR2 YYDKDF (reference sequence). The CDR3 protein is CATSTRDGGHYEQYF. CDR3 sequence (DNA): TGTGCCACCAGCACCCGGGACGGAGGTCACTACGAGCAGTACTTC.

The genes are TRBV12-3 or TRBV12-4 and TRBJ2-7, with TRBD1 matching over 9 bases. This CDR3 region has 12 residues. J gave up 5 bases and V 7 bases, and 3 bases lay outside the gene matches. The CDR3 DNA reads TGTGCCAGCACCCGGACAGGGGACGAGCAGTACTTC. Amino acids: CASTRTGDEQYF.

V usage is TRBV10-3 and J usage is TRBJ2-7; tentatively, D is TRBD1 (6 bases). The CDR3 totals 13 residues. Deletions cut 1 base from V and 6 bases from J, with 10 bases between. CDR1 ENHRY and CDR2 SYGVKD come from the germline V gene. CDR3 sequence (DNA): TGTGCCATCAGTGAGTTAACAGGGCGCGAGCAGTACTTC. As protein: CAISELTGREQYF.

A few counts support this clonotype. The chain is built from TRBV25-1 and TRBJ2-5; D may be TRBD2 (6 bases). Germline V gene data show CDR1 as MGHDK and CDR2 as SYGVNS. Trimming removed 2 bases at V and 9 bases at J, with 19 bases between. The CDR3 consists of 15 residues. DNA of the CDR3: TGTGCCAGCAGTGAAAGCCCGGGGGAAAATGGGGCCCAGTACTTC. This sequence encodes CASSESPGENGAQYF.

The genes are TRBV28 and TRBJ1-2, with 7 nucleotides matching TRBD1. The CDR3 sequence is 13 residues long. The V gene end was trimmed by 4 bases and the J gene end by 4 bases; junction bases not matched to a gene: 3. Germline V gene data show CDR1 as MDHEN and CDR2 as SYDVKM. The CDR3 protein is CASSSGQIYGYTF. DNA for the CDR3: TGTGCCAGCAGTTCGGGACAGATCTATGGCTACACCTTC.

The gene calls are TRBV10-3 and TRBJ2-6; no firm D call. Germline V CDR1 and CDR2: ENHRY, SYGVKD. V lost 2 bases to trimming and J lost 3 bases, with 2 bases between them. The CDR3 length is 13 residues. The CDR3 is CAISEGGANVLTF. CDR3 nucleotides: TGTGCCATCAGTGAGGGTGGGGCCAACGTCCTGACTTTC.

This clonotype was counted ten times or more. The genes are TRBV29-1 and TRBJ2-7; possibly TRBD2 for D (5 bases). Trimming took 4 bases from V and 7 from J, leaving 14 bases between them. The CDR3 covers 12 residues. CDR1 is SQVTM, CDR2 ANQGSEA, per germline. The chain's CDR3 is CSVGSRRGEQYF. The CDR3 DNA is TGCAGCGTTGGGTCCCGAAGAGGGGAGCAGTACTTC.

The rearrangement joins TRBV6-5 to TRBJ2-3; 8 nucleotides align to TRBD2. Germline V gives CDR1 MNHEY, CDR2 SVGAGI. CDR3 length equals 16 residues. With V trimmed by 6 bases and J by 0 bases, 8 bases remained unmatched. CDR3 residues: CASSLSTSVSTDTQYF. The CDR3 DNA is TGTGCCAGCAGCCTATCGACTAGCGTTAGCACAGATACGCAGTATTTT.

This clonotype was seen a few times. V usage is TRBV25-1 and J usage is TRBJ1-4, with D possibly being TRBD1 (6 bases). CDR1 and CDR2 (germline): MGHDK, SYGVNS. Trimming shortened V by 3 bases and J by 7 bases, and 12 bases separated the two germline ends. There are 14 residues in the CDR3. The CDR3 loop is CASSDRGRGEKLFF. The CDR3, as DNA: TGTGCCAGCAGTGACAGGGGAAGAGGTGAAAAACTGTTTTTT.

The chain employs TRBV5-1 and TRBJ1-1; a weak D match, TRBD1 (6 bases). V lost 3 bases to trimming and J lost 8 bases, with 20 bases between them. The germline V gene has CDR1 SGHRS and CDR2 YFSETQ. The CDR3 covers 15 residues. The CDR3 protein is CASSSRVSSTGEAFF. The CDR3 DNA sequence: TGCGCCAGCAGCTCCCGGGTTTCCTCGACAGGAGAAGCTTTCTTT.

This chain connects TRBV5-6 to TRBJ2-3, with TRBD2 matching over 8 bases. Germline V CDR1 and CDR2: SGHDT, YYEEEE. The CDR3 is made up of 17 amino acids. The junction had 10 bases not matched to a gene; V was cut back by 2 bases and J by 2 bases. The CDR3 sequence is CASSFPAGDLNTDTQYF. The CDR3 coding sequence is TGTGCCAGCAGCTTTCCAGCGGGAGATCTTAACACAGATACGCAGTATTTT.

This clonotype was recorded a few times. The chain carries TRBV27 and TRBJ2-3; D unclear. V gave up 6 bases and J gave up 2 bases, with 12 bases separating them. The CDR3 has 14 amino acids. The V gene's germline CDR1 is MNHEY and CDR2 SMNVEV (reference sequence). DNA of the CDR3: TGTGCCAGCAGGAACCCCCTTTTCACAGATACGCAGTATTTT. It codes for CASRNPLFTDTQYF.

This chain joins TRBV7-2 and TRBJ2-4, with D possibly TRBD2 on 6 matching bases. Germline assignment: CDR1 SGHTA and CDR2 FQGNSA. The CDR3 loop spans 13 amino acids. Trimming pared 10 bases from V and 6 bases from J, leaving 16 bases between. As DNA, the CDR3 is TGTGCCACCGAAAGGACTACAGCAAACATTCAGTACTTC. Amino acids: CATERTTANIQYF. The full variable domain, rest sourced from reference TRBV7-2 and TRBJ2-4, is GAGVSQSPSNKVTEKGKDVELRCDPISGHTALYWYRQSLGQGLEFLIYFQGNSAPDKSGLPSDRFSAERTGGSVSTLTIQRTQQEDSAVYLCATERTTANIQYFGAGTRLSVL.

The chain combines TRBV14 with TRBJ1-2, with unresolved D. V shed 2 bases and J shed 4 bases, with 11 bases lying between them. Germline CDR1 SGHDN, CDR2 FVKESK. The CDR3 spans 14 residues. The CDR3: CASSQLGSTYGYTF. The CDR3 coding sequence is TGTGCCAGCAGCCAATTGGGGAGCACCTATGGCTACACCTTC.

The genes are TRBV28 and TRBJ2-2; TRBD1 aligns across 9 bases. Trimming took 5 bases from V and 2 from J; bases not matched to a gene: 6. This CDR3 contains 16 residues. From germline, CDR1 is MDHEN and CDR2 SYDVKM. CDR3: CASSIRDRANTGELFF. As DNA, the CDR3 is TGTGCCAGCAGTATCCGGGACAGGGCAAACACCGGGGAGCTGTTTTTT.